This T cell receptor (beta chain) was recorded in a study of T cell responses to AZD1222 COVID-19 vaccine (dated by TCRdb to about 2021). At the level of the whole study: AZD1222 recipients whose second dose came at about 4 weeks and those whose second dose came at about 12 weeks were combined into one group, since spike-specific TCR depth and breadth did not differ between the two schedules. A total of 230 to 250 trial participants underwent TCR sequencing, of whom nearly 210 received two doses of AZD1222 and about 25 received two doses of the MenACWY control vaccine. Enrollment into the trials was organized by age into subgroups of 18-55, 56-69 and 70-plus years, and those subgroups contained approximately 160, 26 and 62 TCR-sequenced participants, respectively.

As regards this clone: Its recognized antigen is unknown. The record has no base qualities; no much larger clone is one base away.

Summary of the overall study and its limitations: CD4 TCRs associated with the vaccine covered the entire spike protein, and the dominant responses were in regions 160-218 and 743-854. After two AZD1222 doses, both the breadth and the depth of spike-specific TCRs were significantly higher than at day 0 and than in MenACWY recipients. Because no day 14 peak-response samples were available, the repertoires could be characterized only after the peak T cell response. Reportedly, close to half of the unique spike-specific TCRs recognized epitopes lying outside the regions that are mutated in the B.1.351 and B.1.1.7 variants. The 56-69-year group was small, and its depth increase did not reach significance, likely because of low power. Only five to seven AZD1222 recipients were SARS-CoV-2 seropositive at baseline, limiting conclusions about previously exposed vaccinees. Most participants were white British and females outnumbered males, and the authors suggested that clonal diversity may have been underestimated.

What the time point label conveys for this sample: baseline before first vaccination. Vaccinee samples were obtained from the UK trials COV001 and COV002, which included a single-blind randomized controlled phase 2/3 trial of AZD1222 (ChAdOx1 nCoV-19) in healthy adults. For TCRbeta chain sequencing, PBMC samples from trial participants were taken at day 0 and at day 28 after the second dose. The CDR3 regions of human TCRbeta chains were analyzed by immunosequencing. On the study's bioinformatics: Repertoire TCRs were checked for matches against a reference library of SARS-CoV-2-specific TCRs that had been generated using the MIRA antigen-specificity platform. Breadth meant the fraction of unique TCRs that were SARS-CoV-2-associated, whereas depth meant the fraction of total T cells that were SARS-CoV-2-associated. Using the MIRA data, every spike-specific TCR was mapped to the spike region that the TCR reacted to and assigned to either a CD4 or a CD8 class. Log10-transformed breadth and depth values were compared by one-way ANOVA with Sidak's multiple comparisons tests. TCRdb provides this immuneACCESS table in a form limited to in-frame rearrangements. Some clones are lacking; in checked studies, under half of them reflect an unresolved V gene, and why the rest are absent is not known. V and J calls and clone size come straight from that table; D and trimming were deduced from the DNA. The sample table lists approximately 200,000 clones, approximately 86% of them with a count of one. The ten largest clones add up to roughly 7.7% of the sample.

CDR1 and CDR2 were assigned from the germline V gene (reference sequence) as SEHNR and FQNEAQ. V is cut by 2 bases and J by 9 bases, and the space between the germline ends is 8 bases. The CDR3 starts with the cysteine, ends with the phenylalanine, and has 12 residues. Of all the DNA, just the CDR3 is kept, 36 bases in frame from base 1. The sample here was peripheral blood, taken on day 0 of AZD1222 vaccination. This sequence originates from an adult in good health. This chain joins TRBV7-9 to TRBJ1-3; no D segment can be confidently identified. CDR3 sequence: CASSLSDPTIYF. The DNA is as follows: TGTGCCAGCAGCTTATCGGACCCCACCATATATTTT.